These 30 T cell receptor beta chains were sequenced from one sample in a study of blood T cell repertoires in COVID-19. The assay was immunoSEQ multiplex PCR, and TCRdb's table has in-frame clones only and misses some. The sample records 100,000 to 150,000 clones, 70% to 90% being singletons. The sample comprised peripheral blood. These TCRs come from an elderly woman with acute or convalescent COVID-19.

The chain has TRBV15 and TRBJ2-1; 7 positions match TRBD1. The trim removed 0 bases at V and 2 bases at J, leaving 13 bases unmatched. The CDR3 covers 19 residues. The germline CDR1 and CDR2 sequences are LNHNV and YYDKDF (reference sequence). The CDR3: CATSRDRTGAINTYNEQFF. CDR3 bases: TGTGCCACCAGCAGAGACCGGACAGGTGCTATTAACACCTACAATGAGCAGTTCTTC.

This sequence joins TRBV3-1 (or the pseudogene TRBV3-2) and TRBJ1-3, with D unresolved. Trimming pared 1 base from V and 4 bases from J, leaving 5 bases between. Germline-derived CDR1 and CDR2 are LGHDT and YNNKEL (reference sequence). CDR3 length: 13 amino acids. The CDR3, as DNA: TGTGCCAGCAGCCAAGTCAGGGGAAACACCATATATTTT. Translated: CASSQVRGNTIYF.

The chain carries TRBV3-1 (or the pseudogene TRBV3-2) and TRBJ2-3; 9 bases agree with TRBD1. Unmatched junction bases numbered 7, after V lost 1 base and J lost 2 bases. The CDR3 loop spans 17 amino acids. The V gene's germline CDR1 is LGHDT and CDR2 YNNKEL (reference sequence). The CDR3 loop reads CASSQARDREPTDTQYF. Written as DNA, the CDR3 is TGTGCCAGCAGCCAAGCCCGGGACAGGGAGCCCACAGATACGCAGTATTTT.

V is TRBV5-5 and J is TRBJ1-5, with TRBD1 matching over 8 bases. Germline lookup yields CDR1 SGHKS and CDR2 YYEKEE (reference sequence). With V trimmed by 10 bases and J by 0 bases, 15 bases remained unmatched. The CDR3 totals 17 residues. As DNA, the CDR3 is TGTGCCGGAGGAGGGGGACAGGTTTTTACTAGCAATCAGCCCCAGCATTTT. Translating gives CAGGGGQVFTSNQPQHF.

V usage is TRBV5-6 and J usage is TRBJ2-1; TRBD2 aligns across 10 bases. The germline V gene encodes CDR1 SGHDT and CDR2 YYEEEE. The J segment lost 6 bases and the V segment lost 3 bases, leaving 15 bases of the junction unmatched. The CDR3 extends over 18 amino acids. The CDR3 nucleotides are TGTGCCAGCAGCTCCGACAGGTTGAGGGCTAGCGGGAGCAATGAGCAGTTCTTC. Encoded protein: CASSSDRLRASGSNEQFF.

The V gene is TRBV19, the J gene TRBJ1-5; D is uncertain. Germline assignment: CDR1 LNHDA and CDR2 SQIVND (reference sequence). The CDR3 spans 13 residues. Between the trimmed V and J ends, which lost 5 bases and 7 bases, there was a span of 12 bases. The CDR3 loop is CASSSSPHQPQHF. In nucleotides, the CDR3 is TGTGCCAGTAGTTCGAGTCCCCACCAGCCCCAGCATTTT.

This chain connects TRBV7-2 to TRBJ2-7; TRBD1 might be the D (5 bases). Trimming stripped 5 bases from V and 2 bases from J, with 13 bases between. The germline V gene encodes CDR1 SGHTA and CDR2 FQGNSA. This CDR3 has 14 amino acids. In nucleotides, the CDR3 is TGTGCCAGCAGCCTCCGAAGGGGTACCTACGAGCAGTACTTC. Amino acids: CASSLRRGTYEQYF.

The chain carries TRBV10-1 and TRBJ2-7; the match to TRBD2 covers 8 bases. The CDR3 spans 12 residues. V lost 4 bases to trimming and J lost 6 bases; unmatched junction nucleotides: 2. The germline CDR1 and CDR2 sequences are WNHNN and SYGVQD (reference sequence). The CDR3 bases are TGCGCCAGCAGTGCCGGGGGGGGCGAGCAGTACTTC. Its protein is CASSAGGGEQYF.

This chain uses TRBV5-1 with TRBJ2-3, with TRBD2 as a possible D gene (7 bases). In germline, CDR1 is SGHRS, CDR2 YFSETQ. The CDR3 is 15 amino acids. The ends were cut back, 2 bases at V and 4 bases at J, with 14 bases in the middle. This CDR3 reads CASSFGGGGSDTQYF. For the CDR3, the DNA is TGCGCCAGCAGCTTCGGCGGGGGCGGATCAGATACGCAGTATTTT. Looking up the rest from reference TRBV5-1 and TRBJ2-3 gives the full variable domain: KAGVTQTPRYLIKTRGQQVTLSCSPISGHRSVSWYQQTPGQGLQFLFEYFSETQRNKGNFPGRFSGRQFSNSRSEMNVSTLELGDSALYLCASSFGGGGSDTQYFGPGTRLTVL.

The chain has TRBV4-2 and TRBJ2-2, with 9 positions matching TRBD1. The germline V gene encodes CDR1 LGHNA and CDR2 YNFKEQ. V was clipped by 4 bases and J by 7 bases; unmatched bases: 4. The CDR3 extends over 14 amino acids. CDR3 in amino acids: CASSPQGAGGELFF. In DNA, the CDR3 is TGTGCCAGCAGCCCACAGGGGGCGGGCGGGGAGCTGTTTTTT.

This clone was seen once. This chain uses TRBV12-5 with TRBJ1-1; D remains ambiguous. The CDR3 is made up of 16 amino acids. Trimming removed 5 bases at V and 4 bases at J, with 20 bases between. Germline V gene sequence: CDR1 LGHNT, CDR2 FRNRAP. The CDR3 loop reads CASGPRSGIQSTEAFF. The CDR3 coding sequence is TGTGCTAGTGGTCCCCGCTCCGGGATCCAGAGCACTGAAGCTTTCTTT.

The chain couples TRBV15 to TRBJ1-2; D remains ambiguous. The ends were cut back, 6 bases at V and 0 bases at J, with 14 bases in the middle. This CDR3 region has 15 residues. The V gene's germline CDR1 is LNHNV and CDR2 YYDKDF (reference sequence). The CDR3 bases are TGTGCCACCAGGGTTGGAGAACGGACTAACTATGGCTACACCTTC. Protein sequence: CATRVGERTNYGYTF. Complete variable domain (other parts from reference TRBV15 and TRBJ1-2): DAMVIQNPRYQVTQFGKPVTLSCSQTLNHNVMYWYQQKSSQAPKLLFHYYDKDFNNEADTPDNFQSRRPNTSFCFLDIRSPGLGDTAMYLCATRVGERTNYGYTFGSGTRLTVV.

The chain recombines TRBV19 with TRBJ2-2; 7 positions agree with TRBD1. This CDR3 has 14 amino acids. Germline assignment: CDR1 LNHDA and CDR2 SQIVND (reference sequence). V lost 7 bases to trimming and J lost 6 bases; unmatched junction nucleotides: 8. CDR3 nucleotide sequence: TGTGCCAGTACCGTAGACAGGGTACCCGGGGAGCTGTTTTTT. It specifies CASTVDRVPGELFF.

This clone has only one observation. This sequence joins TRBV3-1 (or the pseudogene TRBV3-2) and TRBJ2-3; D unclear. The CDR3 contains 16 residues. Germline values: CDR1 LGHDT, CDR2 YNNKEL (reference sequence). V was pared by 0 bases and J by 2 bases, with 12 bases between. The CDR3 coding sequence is TGTGCCAGCAGCCAAGAGGGCCGGCTAATCACAGATACGCAGTATTTT. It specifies CASSQEGRLITDTQYF.

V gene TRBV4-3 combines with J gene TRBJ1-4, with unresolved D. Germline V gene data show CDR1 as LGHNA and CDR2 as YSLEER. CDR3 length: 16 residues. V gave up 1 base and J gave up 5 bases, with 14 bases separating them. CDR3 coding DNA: TGCGCCAGCAGCCAAGTAATAACAAGCGGAAATGAAAAACTGTTTTTT. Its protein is CASSQVITSGNEKLFF.

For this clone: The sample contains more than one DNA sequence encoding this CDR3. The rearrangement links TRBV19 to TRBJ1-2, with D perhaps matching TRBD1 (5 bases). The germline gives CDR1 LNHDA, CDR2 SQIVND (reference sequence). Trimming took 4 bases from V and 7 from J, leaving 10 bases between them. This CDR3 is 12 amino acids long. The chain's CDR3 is CASSTTGRGYTF. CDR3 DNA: TGTGCCAGTAGTACTACAGGACGTGGCTACACCTTC. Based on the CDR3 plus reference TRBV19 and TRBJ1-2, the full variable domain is DGGITQSPKYLFRKEGQNVTLSCEQNLNHDAMYWYRQDPGQGLRLIYYSQIVNDFQKGDIAEGYSVSREKKESFPLTVTSAQKNPTAFYLCASSTTGRGYTFGSGTRLTVV.

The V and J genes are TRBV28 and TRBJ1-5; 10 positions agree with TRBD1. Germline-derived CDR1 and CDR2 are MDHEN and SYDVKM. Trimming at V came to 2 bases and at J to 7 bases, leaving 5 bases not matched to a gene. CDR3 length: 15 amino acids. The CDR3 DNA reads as TGTGCCAGCAGTTTAACTGGGACAGGGGTACAGCCCCAGCATTTT. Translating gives CASSLTGTGVQPQHF.

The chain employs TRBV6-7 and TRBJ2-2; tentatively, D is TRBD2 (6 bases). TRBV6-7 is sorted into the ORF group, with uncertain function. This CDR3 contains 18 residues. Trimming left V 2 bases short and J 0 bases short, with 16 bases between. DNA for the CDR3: TGTGCCAGCAGTTACCCTCGGGACTTCAACGCGAACACCGGGGAGCTGTTTTTT. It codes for CASSYPRDFNANTGELFF.

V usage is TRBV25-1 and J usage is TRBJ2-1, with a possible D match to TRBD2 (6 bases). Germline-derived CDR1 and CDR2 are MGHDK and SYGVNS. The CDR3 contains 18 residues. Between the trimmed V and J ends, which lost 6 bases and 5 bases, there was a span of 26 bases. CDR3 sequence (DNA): TGTGCCAGCAGCCAGGTTTTGGGGGGACCTAGCTGGGACAATGAGCAGTTCTTC. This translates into CASSQVLGGPSWDNEQFF.

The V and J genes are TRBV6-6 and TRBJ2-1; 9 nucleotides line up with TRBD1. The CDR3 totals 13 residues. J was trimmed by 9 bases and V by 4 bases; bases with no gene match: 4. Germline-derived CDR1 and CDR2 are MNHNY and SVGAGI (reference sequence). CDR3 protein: CASSSGQGREQFF. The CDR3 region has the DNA TGTGCCAGCAGTTCGGGACAGGGCCGTGAGCAGTTCTTC.

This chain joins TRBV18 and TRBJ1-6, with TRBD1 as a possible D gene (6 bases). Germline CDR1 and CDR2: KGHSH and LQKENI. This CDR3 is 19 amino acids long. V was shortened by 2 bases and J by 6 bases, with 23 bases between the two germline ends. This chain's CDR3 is CASSPEEFSGDLLNSPLHF. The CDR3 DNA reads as TGTGCCAGCTCACCAGAGGAATTTTCAGGGGACCTCCTTAATTCACCCCTCCACTTT.

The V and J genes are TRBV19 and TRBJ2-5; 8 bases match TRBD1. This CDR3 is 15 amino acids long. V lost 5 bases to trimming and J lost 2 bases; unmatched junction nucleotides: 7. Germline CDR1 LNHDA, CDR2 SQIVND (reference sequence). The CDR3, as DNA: TGTGCCAGTAGTCCCGGGACAGGTGGGCAAGAGACCCAGTACTTC. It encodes CASSPGTGGQETQYF.

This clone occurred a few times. This CDR3 reads CASRTGTGAYNEQFF. The CDR3 coding sequence is TGTGCCAGCAGAACGGGGACAGGGGCCTACAATGAGCAGTTCTTC. The chain uses TRBV5-4 and TRBJ2-1, with 10 nucleotides matching TRBD1. V lost 5 bases to trimming and J lost 2 bases; unmatched junction nucleotides: 4. The V gene's germline CDR1 is SGHNT and CDR2 YYREEE (reference sequence). CDR3 length equals 15 residues.

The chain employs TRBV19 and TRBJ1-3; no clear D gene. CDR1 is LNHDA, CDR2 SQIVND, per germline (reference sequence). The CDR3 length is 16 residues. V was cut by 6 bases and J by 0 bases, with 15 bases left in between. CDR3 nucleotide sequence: TGTGCCAGTAGCATATTCCCACCGAGCTCTGGAAACACCATATATTTT. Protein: CASSIFPPSSGNTIYF.

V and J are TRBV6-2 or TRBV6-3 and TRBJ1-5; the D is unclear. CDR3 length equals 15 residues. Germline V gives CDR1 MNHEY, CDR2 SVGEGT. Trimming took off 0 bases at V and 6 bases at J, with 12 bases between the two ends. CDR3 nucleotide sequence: TGTGCCAGCAGTTACTCGGGAGTTATGGGTCAGCCCCAGCATTTT. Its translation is CASSYSGVMGQPQHF.

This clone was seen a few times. The CDR3 loop reads CASSGQGVANEKLFF. The CDR3 bases are TGTGCCAGCAGCGGCCAGGGGGTGGCTAATGAAAAACTGTTTTTT. The chain joins TRBV7-2 to TRBJ1-4, with 7 bases aligning to TRBD1. Germline values: CDR1 SGHTA, CDR2 FQGNSA. The CDR3 extends over 15 amino acids. V was pared by 5 bases and J by 3 bases, with 6 bases of the junction left unmatched.

CDR3 residues: CASSQTARTGRDNEQFF. CDR3 DNA sequence: TGCGCCAGCAGCCAGACGGCAAGGACAGGGCGAGACAATGAGCAGTTCTTC. The chain joins TRBV4-3 to TRBJ2-1; 8 bases are shared with TRBD1. Germline assignment: CDR1 LGHNA and CDR2 YSLEER. V lost 3 bases and J lost 5; bases outside the gene matches: 12. CDR3 size: 17 residues.

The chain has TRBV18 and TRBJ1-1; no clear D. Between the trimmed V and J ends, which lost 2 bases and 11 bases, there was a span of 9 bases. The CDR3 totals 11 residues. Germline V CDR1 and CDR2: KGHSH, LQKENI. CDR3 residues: CASSPRELAFF. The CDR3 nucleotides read TGTGCCAGCTCACCAAGGGAGTTGGCTTTCTTT.

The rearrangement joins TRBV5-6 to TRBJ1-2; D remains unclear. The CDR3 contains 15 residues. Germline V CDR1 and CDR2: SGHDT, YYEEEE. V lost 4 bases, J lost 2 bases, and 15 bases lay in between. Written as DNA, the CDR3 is TGTGCCAGCAGCCCCACTGTACGGTCAAACTATGGCTACACCTTC. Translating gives CASSPTVRSNYGYTF. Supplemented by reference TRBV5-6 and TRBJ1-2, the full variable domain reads DAGVTQSPTHLIKTRGQQVTLRCSPKSGHDTVSWYQQALGQGPQFIFQYYEEEERQRGNFPDRFSGHQFPNYSSELNVNALLLGDSALYLCASSPTVRSNYGYTFGSGTRLTVV.

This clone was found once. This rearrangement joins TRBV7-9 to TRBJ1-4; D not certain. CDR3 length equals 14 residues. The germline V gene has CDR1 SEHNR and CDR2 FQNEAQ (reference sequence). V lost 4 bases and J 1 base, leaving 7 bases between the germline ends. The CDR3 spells CASSSLRTNEKLFF. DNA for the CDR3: TGTGCCAGCAGCTCCCTCCGAACTAATGAAAAACTGTTTTTT.